This T cell receptor beta chain was captured in a study of identical twins (dated by TCRdb to the mid-2010s). As for the study more broadly: The study deep-sequenced TCR alpha and beta repertoires from monozygotic twins, unrelated adults of various ages and cord blood to test whether fetal clonotypes persist. Replicate twin experiments were performed at different times using different library preparation protocols to rule out contamination.

The paper as a whole reports these results and caveats: Compared with coincidental sharing between unrelated individuals, an excess of low generation-probability sequences was observed among out-of-frame TCR alpha sequences shared between twins. Abundant cord blood beta clonotypes had fewer insertions, young adult naive repertoires showed a similar but weaker trend, and memory repertoires showed no such trend. Zero-insertion analyses could be partly confounded by invariant T cells such as MAIT and iNKT, though diverse VJ usage argued against such confounding for most clonotypes. Excess twin sharing in beta out-of-frame sequences was weaker because fewer shared sequences lowered the signal-to-noise ratio. Because the same donors could not be followed over many years, the conclusions relied on cross-sectional statistical analysis. In monozygotic twins, out-of-frame TCR alpha sharing was systematically underestimated by recombination models, although the models agreed with sharing between unrelated individuals.

Trimmed from V: 0 bases; trimmed from J: 9 bases; junction bases lacking a gene match: 12. The germline V gene (reference sequence) yields LNHNV for CDR1 and YYDKDF for CDR2. The CDR3 runs 17 residues from the cysteine to the phenylalanine. Of the read, only the CDR3 DNA is kept; its 51 bases are in frame from base 1. This clonotype appeared many times. Its recognized antigen is unknown. No much larger clonotype is one base removed from it; base qualities were not supplied. Receptor libraries were prepared by 5' RACE. TCRdb lists the instrument as Illumina HiSeq 2000. A universal primer binding site was added through template switching, and the final cDNA carried a unique molecular identifier so that TCR cDNA molecules could be counted accurately. Specific primers in the conserved constant-segment region were used to synthesize first-strand cDNA for the TCR alpha and beta chains. Each cDNA library was double barcoded, with a SMART-Mk sample barcode plus Illumina barcodes, to control for contamination. TruSeq adapter sequences, together with Illumina sample barcodes, were added in two successive PCR steps. TCR alpha and beta cDNA libraries were sequenced on the Illumina HiSeq platform with custom primers. In the source study's methods: MiGEC processed the raw reads to extract unique molecular identifiers, while MiXCR was used to determine the CDR3 positions. Recombination models were inferred per individual with the repgenHMM and IGoR tools using an EM algorithm. Shared clonotype analysis was performed with the tcR package in R, normalizing sharing by the product of cloneset sizes. Out-of-frame nonproductive sequences were analyzed to study raw recombination free of thymic and clonal selection effects. The raw public reads went through TCRdb reprocessing: fastp at Q25, MiXCR clone calling, in-frame beta chains kept. Identical CDR3 protein sequences are pooled into one entry, listed with their most common genes and DNA. TCRdb assigned the V and J calls; the authors' analysis was not used. The sample includes about 690,000 distinct CDR3 sequences, with 5.5% to 7.5% observed a single time. 1.5% to 2% of the sample goes to the ten largest clones.

All donors were healthy Caucasians. The researchers also sequenced three unrelated adults who were not twins: a male aged 18 to 29, a male aged 50 to 59, and a female aged 50 to 59. Miltenyi CD45RO+ enrichment and human naive T-cell isolation kits were used to isolate memory (CD45RO+) and naive T cells from PBMC. Sequencing used naive T cells sorted from blood. The sample's cell subset or site label is to be understood as: cells isolated with a human naive T-cell isolation kit. The rearrangement joined TRBV15 to TRBJ2-1; 9 middle bases align to TRBD2. The source of this sequence is a man younger than 35 in good health. Read as DNA, the sequence is TGTGCCACCAGCAGAGAAAGAACGGGACTAGCATTTGCTGAGCAGTTCTTC. Its protein is CATSRERTGLAFAEQFF. Beyond the CDR3, the reference TRBV15 and TRBJ2-1 genes provide the residues; the full variable domain reads: DAMVIQNPRYQVTQFGKPVTLSCSQTLNHNVMYWYQQKSSQAPKLLFHYYDKDFNNEADTPDNFQSRRPNTSFCFLDIRSPGLGDTAMYLCATSRERTGLAFAEQFFGPGTRLTVL.